The clone carrying this T cell receptor beta chain turned up a few times. Its antigen is unknown. Trimming stripped 2 bases from V and 0 bases from J, with 4 bases between. The CDR3 loop spans 12 amino acids. Germline CDR1 reads GTSNPN; CDR2 reads SVGIG (reference sequence). These data come from a study of early T cells in non-severe SARS-CoV-2 infection. Overall study: Sequencing of unsorted whole blood was done on bulk RNA, leaving chains unpaired.

Tagging with unique molecular identifiers was applied to individual cDNA molecules. TCRdb re-called the 5' RACE reads with MiXCR, one entry per CDR3 protein. The sample has 65,000 to 90,000 distinct CDR3 sequences; 9% to 15% are singletons. The study's findings and limits: The matching step, a VDJdb search, favored anti-spike CD8 responses and missed private and CD4 specificities.

The chain joins TRBV30 to TRBJ1-1, with D unclear. Sequencing was carried out using whole blood. The sequence was collected from an adult who was a healthcare worker with PCR-confirmed SARS-CoV-2 infection or an uninfected control (not recorded which). As DNA, the CDR3 is TGTGCCTGGAGTTTCATGAACACTGAAGCTTTCTTT. Encoded protein: CAWSFMNTEAFF.